Listed below are T cell receptor beta chains from one sample, sequenced in a study of blood T cell repertoires in COVID-19. Generated by immunoSEQ multiplex PCR, the TCRdb table keeps only in-frame clones and is missing some. The sample has about 240,000 clones; roughly 87% are singletons. The source material was peripheral blood. The receptors were sampled from a man between 60 and 75 years old who had recovered from COVID-19. Each CDR3 is given with its conserved first and last residue.

V: TRBV14
J: TRBJ1-6
CDR3: CASSQHHRDTAPLHF

V: TRBV6-5
J: TRBJ1-5
CDR3: CASRLGTDSNQPQHF

V: TRBV12-3/TRBV12-4
J: TRBJ1-2
CDR3: CASSFNYGYTF

V: TRBV5-1
J: TRBJ2-6
CDR3: CASSLRLGPSGANVLTF

V: TRBV6-2/TRBV6-3
J: TRBJ2-7
CDR3: CASSSSGTGRAYEQYF

V: TRBV19
J: TRBJ1-6
CDR3: CASSTTGEDNSPLHF

V: TRBV6-5
J: TRBJ2-5
CDR3: CASRGQGWKTQYF

V: TRBV5-1
J: TRBJ2-7
CDR3: CASSPQTGTSSYEQYF

V: TRBV12-5
J: TRBJ1-3
CDR3: CASGLSQGHSGNTIYF

V: TRBV28
J: TRBJ2-2
CDR3: CASSPGQGVVGELFF

V: TRBV21-1
J: TRBJ1-1
CDR3: CASSKAERSGQGGEQRTEAFF

V: TRBV7-9
J: TRBJ1-2
CDR3: CASSFPSSGTAANYGYTF

V: TRBV24-1
J: TRBJ2-3
CDR3: CATSDRSGGPTDTQYF

V: TRBV7-2
J: TRBJ2-3
CDR3: CASSLETSGGADTQYF

V: TRBV29-1
J: TRBJ2-5
CDR3: CSVEDLGETQYF

V: TRBV7-2
J: TRBJ1-5
CDR3: CASSLAAGNQPQHF

V: TRBV28
J: TRBJ2-1
CDR3: CASSSSSGTTRRNEQFF

V: TRBV6-1
J: TRBJ2-3
CDR3: CASSVKTGGITDTQYF

V: TRBV2
J: TRBJ2-3
CDR3: CAIEGLRSTDTQYF

V: TRBV27
J: TRBJ2-7
CDR3: CASSLLKDRDLGYEQYF

V: TRBV11-2
J: TRBJ2-3
CDR3: CASSPPGGGLTLTDTQYF

V: TRBV2
J: TRBJ2-5
CDR3: CASRTGLGETQYF

V: TRBV7-9
J: TRBJ2-3
CDR3: CASSPLADTQYF

V: TRBV5-1
J: TRBJ2-2
CDR3: CASSFRTGGAGELFF

V: TRBV5-1
J: TRBJ2-3
CDR3: CASSPGPRGSTDTQYF

V: TRBV2
J: TRBJ1-4
CDR3: CASSRTVREKLFF

V: TRBV6-5
J: TRBJ2-3
CDR3: CASSQQIGRTDTQYF

V: TRBV5-1
J: TRBJ1-4
CDR3: CASSLIRGRGLFF

V: TRBV14
J: TRBJ1-6
CDR3: CASRGQLYNSPLHF

V: TRBV28
J: TRBJ1-3
CDR3: CASSFGGAISGNTIYF

V: TRBV29-1
J: TRBJ1-2
CDR3: CSVRDRGGYGYTF

V: TRBV2
J: TRBJ2-3
CDR3: CASSRDKITDTQYF

V: TRBV3-1/TRBV3-2
J: TRBJ2-2
CDR3: CASSRRTSGVATGELFF

V: TRBV27
J: TRBJ2-7
CDR3: CASSFREVGAYEQYF

V: TRBV4-2
J: TRBJ2-3
CDR3: CASSRRLAGGTDTQYF

V: TRBV5-8
J: TRBJ2-1
CDR3: CASSLVRGQEYNEQFF

V: TRBV24-1
J: TRBJ2-1
CDR3: CATSDRDSSYNEQFF

V: TRBV7-9
J: TRBJ2-7
CDR3: CASSYSQRGGHEQYF

V: TRBV19
J: TRBJ2-3
CDR3: CASSIAPGASTDTQYF

V: TRBV12-3/TRBV12-4
J: TRBJ2-2
CDR3: CAIQGGELFF

V: TRBV7-6
J: TRBJ2-7
CDR3: CASSLTGSSYEQYF

V: TRBV19
J: TRBJ1-1
CDR3: CASSKSRGGTEAFF

V: TRBV18
J: TRBJ1-5
CDR3: CASSMHRGPHQPQHF

V: TRBV5-4
J: TRBJ2-3
CDR3: CASSLRGSLTDTQYF

V: TRBV19
J: TRBJ2-3
CDR3: CASSIEGEEGGPTDTQYF

V: TRBV18
J: TRBJ2-6
CDR3: CASSRGQVLGANVLTF

V: TRBV11-3
J: TRBJ2-3
CDR3: CASSRSTDTQYF

V: TRBV19
J: TRBJ1-2
CDR3: CASSRTGNYGYTF

V: TRBV10-3
J: TRBJ1-6
CDR3: CAISANRGNNSPLHF

V: TRBV7-6
J: TRBJ1-1
CDR3: CASSFKGALANTEAFF

V: TRBV5-1
J: TRBJ2-1
CDR3: CASSPGTPYNEQFF

V: TRBV3-1/TRBV3-2
J: TRBJ2-4
CDR3: CASSPGTSGGNIQYF

V: TRBV2
J: TRBJ2-2
CDR3: CASRGQGGSGGELFF

V: TRBV6-1
J: TRBJ1-2
CDR3: CASREGTGGYGYTF

V: TRBV11-2
J: TRBJ1-2
CDR3: CASSLLEDGYTF

V: TRBV18
J: TRBJ2-1
CDR3: CASSPPGRNEQFF

V: TRBV18
J: TRBJ1-2
CDR3: CASSPLGQNYGYTF

V: TRBV9
J: TRBJ2-3
CDR3: CASSVSSGGVPVDTQYF